This is a list of T cell receptor beta chains from one sample in a study of blood T cell repertoires in COVID-19. Generated by immunoSEQ multiplex PCR, the TCRdb table keeps only in-frame clones and is missing some. The repertoire includes roughly 170,000 clones, about 84% of them detected once, and approximately 7.1% sits in the top ten. The sample comprised peripheral blood. The receptors were sampled from a human donor in a cohort sampled during active COVID-19. Both conserved end residues are part of each CDR3. A D gene is named only where the DNA matches it firmly. Size is omitted from some rows. Given values are once, few, many or a class for expanded clones.

>TRBJ1-6|TRBV24-1|NA|few
CATRGRSPLHF
TGTGCCACCCGAGGGAGGTCACCCCTCCACTTT
>TRBJ2-7|TRBV7-9|TRBD1|once
CASSLAGDSSYEQYF
TGTGCCAGCAGCTTAGCGGGGGACAGCTCCTACGAGCAGTACTTC
>TRBJ1-3|TRBV2|TRBD1|NA
CASSWDRADSGNTIYF
TGTGCCAGCAGTTGGGACAGGGCTGACTCTGGAAACACCATATATTTT
>TRBJ2-2|TRBV30|NA|NA
CAWSVSGSGELFF
TGTGCCTGGAGTGTTAGCGGATCCGGGGAGCTGTTTTTT
>TRBJ1-2|TRBV2|NA|few
CASSGGRSYGYTF
TGTGCCAGCAGCGGGGGACGGAGCTATGGCTACACCTTC
>TRBJ2-1|TRBV4-2|TRBD2|NA
CASSPVGGLAGGPSYNEQFF
TGTGCCAGCAGCCCTGTGGGGGGACTAGCGGGGGGCCCCTCCTACAATGAGCAGTTCTTC
>TRBJ2-1|TRBV5-1|TRBD1|NA
CASRREGTVSYNEQFF
TGCGCCAGCAGACGAGAAGGGACAGTTTCCTACAATGAGCAGTTCTTC
>TRBJ2-6|TRBV2|NA|NA
CASSEGYSNSGANVLTF
TGTGCCAGCAGTGAGGGTTACAGCAACTCTGGGGCCAACGTCCTGACTTTC
>TRBJ2-7|TRBV19|NA|NA
CASSELIEQYF
TGTGCCAGTAGTGAGTTGATCGAGCAGTACTTC
>TRBJ2-3|TRBV4-2|NA|NA
CASSRPNAASTTDTQYF
TGTGCCAGCAGCCGTCCCAACGCGGCGTCAACCACAGATACGCAGTATTTT
>TRBJ2-1|TRBV6-5|NA|NA
CASSQGTTYNEQFF
TGTGCCAGCAGCCAGGGGACCACCTACAATGAGCAGTTCTTC
>TRBJ2-3|TRBV6-1|TRBD2|NA
CASSEARIAGGLADTQYF
TGTGCCAGCAGTGAAGCTCGTATAGCGGGGGGGCTGGCAGATACGCAGTATTTT
>TRBJ1-2|TRBV7-9|NA|NA
CASSSNYRHDNGYTF
TGTGCCAGCAGCTCAAACTACAGGCATGATAATGGCTACACCTTC
>TRBJ2-3|TRBV4-2|NA|few
CASSQAWGPGDTQYF
TGTGCCAGCAGCCAGGCCTGGGGGCCGGGGGATACGCAGTATTTT
>TRBJ1-2|TRBV4-1|TRBD1|NA
CASSQEQGAGGYTF
TGCGCCAGCAGCCAAGAACAGGGGGCTGGAGGCTACACCTTC
>TRBJ2-5|TRBV6-1|NA|NA
CASSEMEGAPGETQYF
TGTGCCAGCAGTGAAATGGAAGGGGCGCCAGGGGAGACCCAGTACTTC
>TRBJ2-7|TRBV7-9|NA|NA
CASSLALGHLIEGTEQYF
TGTGCCAGCAGCTTAGCGTTAGGGCACCTAATTGAGGGAACCGAGCAGTACTTC
>TRBJ1-2|TRBV4-1|TRBD1|NA
CASSPSSDRVRGYTF
TGCGCCAGCAGCCCGTCTAGTGACAGGGTACGTGGCTACACCTTC
>TRBJ2-5|TRBV7-3|TRBD2|NA
CASSEGLAGAQYF
TGTGCCAGCAGCGAAGGGCTAGCGGGGGCCCAGTACTTC
>TRBJ1-2|TRBV5-1|TRBD1|few
CASSLVAGGSYGYTF
TGCGCCAGCAGCTTGGTAGCAGGGGGGAGCTATGGCTACACCTTC
>TRBJ1-1|TRBV11-2|NA|NA
CASSSTVNTEAFF
TGTGCCAGCAGCTCGACAGTGAACACTGAAGCTTTCTTT
>TRBJ1-1|TRBV2|NA|NA
CASSETGRTEAFF
TGTGCCAGCAGTGAAACAGGGCGGACTGAAGCTTTCTTT
>TRBJ1-5|TRBV6-4|NA|once
CASSRDRGDQPQHF
TGTGCCAGCAGTCGGGACCGGGGGGACCAGCCCCAGCATTTT
>TRBJ2-2|TRBV5-1|TRBD2|NA
CASSLGLAGATGELFF
TGCGCCAGCAGCTTGGGGCTAGCGGGGGCCACCGGGGAGCTGTTTTTT
>TRBJ1-5|TRBV2|TRBD1|NA
CASLRDRGDQPQHF
TGTGCCAGCCTGCGGGACAGGGGGGACCAGCCCCAGCATTTT
>TRBJ1-2|TRBV7-8|TRBD1|NA
CASSPMTGLGYTF
TGTGCCAGCAGCCCAATGACAGGGCTTGGCTACACCTTC
>TRBJ2-5|TRBV5-6|TRBD2|NA
CASSLTPAGAGGPRETQYF
TGTGCCAGCAGCTTGACGCCCGCGGGAGCGGGGGGGCCGAGGGAGACCCAGTACTTC
>TRBJ1-1|TRBV5-4|TRBD1|NA
CASSLGDRGTEAFF
TGTGCCAGCAGCTTGGGGGACAGGGGGACTGAAGCTTTCTTT
>TRBJ2-7|TRBV3-1/TRBV3-2|NA|NA
CASSQGHRGYEQYF
TGTGCCAGCAGCCAGGGACACCGGGGCTACGAGCAGTACTTC
>TRBJ1-2|TRBV25-1|NA|once
CASSEGGQGKDGYTF
TGTGCCAGCAGTGAAGGTGGGCAGGGGAAAGATGGCTACACCTTC
>TRBJ1-6|TRBV6-5|NA|many
CASSYQGVDNSPLHF
TGTGCCAGCAGTTACCAAGGGGTTGATAATTCACCCCTCCACTTT
>TRBJ2-7|TRBV7-2|TRBD2|once
CASSTSGGTYEQYF
TGTGCCAGCAGTACTAGCGGAGGGACCTACGAGCAGTACTTC
>TRBJ2-5|TRBV2|TRBD1|NA
CASSVRGLETQYF
TGTGCCAGCAGTGTTAGGGGGCTTGAGACCCAGTACTTC
>TRBJ1-5|TRBV15|NA|NA
CATSSGENQPQHF
TGTGCCACCAGCAGCGGGGAAAATCAGCCCCAGCATTTT
>TRBJ2-3|TRBV7-3|NA|NA
CASSKMGRGTDTQYF
TGTGCCAGCAGCAAAATGGGTAGAGGGACAGATACGCAGTATTTT
>TRBJ2-2|TRBV7-7|TRBD1|NA
CASSLGRRGLRNTGELFF
TGTGCTAGCAGCTTAGGTCGCAGGGGGCTTCGGAACACCGGGGAGCTGTTTTTT
>TRBJ1-5|TRBV2|TRBD1|once
CASSGQGEPQHF
TGTGCCAGCAGTGGACAGGGGGAGCCCCAGCATTTT
>TRBJ2-7|TRBV20-1|NA|NA
CPFWAYRF
TGCCCATTCTGGGCGTATCGTTTC
>TRBJ1-5|TRBV9|NA|NA
CASSKTGENQPQHF
TGTGCCAGCAGCAAGACGGGGGAGAATCAGCCCCAGCATTTT
>TRBJ2-2|TRBV6-5|TRBD1|NA
CASRGQSNTGELFF
TGTGCCAGCAGGGGACAGTCGAACACCGGGGAGCTGTTTTTT
>TRBJ1-2|TRBV12-3/TRBV12-4|NA|NA
CASSPRGDLGYTF
TGTGCCAGCAGTCCCCGGGGGGACCTTGGCTACACCTTC
>TRBJ2-3|TRBV19|TRBD2|NA
CASSGGGTDTQYF
TGTGCCAGCTCGGGGGGTGGTACAGATACGCAGTATTTT
>TRBJ2-3|TRBV5-1|TRBD2|NA
CASRGTSGGADTQYF
TGCGCCAGCAGGGGGACTAGCGGGGGGGCAGATACGCAGTATTTT
>TRBJ1-3|TRBV29-1|NA|few
CSALGDSGNTIYF
TGCAGCGCCCTCGGGGACTCTGGAAACACCATATATTTT
>TRBJ1-2|TRBV6-5|TRBD1|NA
CASSSRETGIYGYTF
TGTGCCAGCAGCTCCCGAGAGACAGGGATCTATGGCTACACCTTC
>TRBJ2-1|TRBV30|TRBD2|NA
CAWGRLAGGYNEQFF
TGTGCCTGGGGCCGACTAGCGGGGGGGTACAATGAGCAGTTCTTC
>TRBJ2-1|TRBV15|NA|few
CATSWGETSGAHNEQFF
TGTGCCACCAGCTGGGGCGAGACATCAGGGGCGCACAATGAGCAGTTCTTC
>TRBJ2-7|TRBV7-9|NA|once
CASSPLEGYEQYF
TGTGCCAGCAGCCCCCTCGAGGGCTACGAGCAGTACTTC
>TRBJ2-6|TRBV3-1/TRBV3-2|NA|NA
CASSQRRDGSGANVLTF
TGTGCCAGCAGCCAACGGCGGGACGGCTCTGGGGCCAACGTCCTGACTTTC
>TRBJ1-5|TRBV2|TRBD1|NA
CASSSGTGGHQPQHF
TGTGCCAGCAGTTCAGGGACAGGGGGCCATCAGCCCCAGCATTTT
>TRBJ1-6|TRBV5-1|NA|NA
CASSLLLGAENSPLHF
TGCGCCAGCAGTTTACTCCTGGGGGCGGAGAATTCACCCCTCCACTTT
>TRBJ1-1|TRBV3-1/TRBV3-2|TRBD1|NA
CASSRDRASEAFF
TGTGCCAGCAGCCGGGACAGGGCGTCTGAAGCTTTCTTT
>TRBJ2-5|TRBV27|NA|NA
CAIATTAKETQYF
TGTGCCATCGCAACGACAGCTAAAGAGACCCAGTACTTC
>TRBJ1-1|TRBV3-1/TRBV3-2|NA|NA
CASSPEWSETEAFF
TGTGCCAGCAGCCCAGAATGGTCGGAGACTGAAGCTTTCTTT